In this sample, the clone carrying this T cell receptor beta chain turned up a few times. Template switching with 5'RACE generated the TCR cDNA and added a universal primer site and UMIs. Each CDR3 protein is one row after TCRdb ran MiXCR on the 5' RACE reads. The sample holds about 320,000 distinct CDR3 sequences, over 8.5% seen once. This entry comes from a study of T cells after yellow fever vaccination. The CDR3 length is 18 residues. Per the germline V gene, CDR1 is KGHSH and CDR2 is LQKENI. Trimming removed 3 bases from V and 1 base from J, with 21 bases in between. This material consisted of CD4+ T cells sorted from PBMCs, taken 45 days after the yellow fever booster vaccination. This rearrangement joins TRBV18 to TRBJ2-5; weak D call: TRBD2 (5 bases). The TCR originated in a man aged 18 to 29 who received the YFV17D yellow fever vaccine. CDR3 bases: TGTGCCAGCTCACCCCCACTTCCGGCCGGGGTAATCCAAGAGACCCAGTACTTC. Amino acids: CASSPPLPAGVIQETQYF. The full variable domain, its missing parts supplied by reference TRBV18 and TRBJ2-5, is NAGVMQNPRHLVRRRGQEARLRCSPMKGHSHVYWYRQLPEEGLKFMVYLQKENIIDESGMPKERFSAEFPKEGPSILRIQQVVRGDSAAYFCASSPPLPAGVIQETQYFGPGTRLLVL.